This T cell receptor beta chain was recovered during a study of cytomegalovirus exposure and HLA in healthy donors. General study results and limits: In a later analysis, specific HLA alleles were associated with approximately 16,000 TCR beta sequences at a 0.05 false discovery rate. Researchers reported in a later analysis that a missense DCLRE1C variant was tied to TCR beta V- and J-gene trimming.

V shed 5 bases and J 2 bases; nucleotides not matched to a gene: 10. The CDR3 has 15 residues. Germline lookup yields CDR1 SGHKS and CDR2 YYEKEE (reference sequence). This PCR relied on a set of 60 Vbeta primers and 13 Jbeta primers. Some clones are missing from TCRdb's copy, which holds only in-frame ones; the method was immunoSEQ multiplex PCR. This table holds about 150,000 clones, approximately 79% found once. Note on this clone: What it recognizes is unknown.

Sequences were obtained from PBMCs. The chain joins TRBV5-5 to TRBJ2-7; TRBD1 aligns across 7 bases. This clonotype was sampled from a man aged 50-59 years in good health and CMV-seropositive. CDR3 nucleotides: TGTGCCAGCAGGTTGAGAGGGACAGAGACCTACGAGCAGTACTTC. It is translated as CASRLRGTETYEQYF.